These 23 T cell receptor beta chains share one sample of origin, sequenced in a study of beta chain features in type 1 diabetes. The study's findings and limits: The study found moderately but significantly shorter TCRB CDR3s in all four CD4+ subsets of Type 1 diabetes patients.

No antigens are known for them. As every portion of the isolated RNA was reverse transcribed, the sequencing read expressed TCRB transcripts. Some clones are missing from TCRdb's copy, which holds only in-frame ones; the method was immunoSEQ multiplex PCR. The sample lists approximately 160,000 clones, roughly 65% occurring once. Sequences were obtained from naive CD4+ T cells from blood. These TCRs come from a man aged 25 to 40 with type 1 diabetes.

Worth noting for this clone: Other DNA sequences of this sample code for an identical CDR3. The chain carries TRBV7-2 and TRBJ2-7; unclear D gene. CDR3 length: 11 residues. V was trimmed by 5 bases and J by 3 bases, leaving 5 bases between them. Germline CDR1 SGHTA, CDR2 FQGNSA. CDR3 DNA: TGTGCCAGCAGCCTTAACTACGAGCAGTACTTC. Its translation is CASSLNYEQYF.

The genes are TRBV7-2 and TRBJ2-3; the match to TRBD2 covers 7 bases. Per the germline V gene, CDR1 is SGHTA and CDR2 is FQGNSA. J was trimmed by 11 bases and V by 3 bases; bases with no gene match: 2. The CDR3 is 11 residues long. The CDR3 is CASSFAGEQYF. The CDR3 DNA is TGTGCCAGCAGCTTTGCGGGGGAGCAGTATTTT.

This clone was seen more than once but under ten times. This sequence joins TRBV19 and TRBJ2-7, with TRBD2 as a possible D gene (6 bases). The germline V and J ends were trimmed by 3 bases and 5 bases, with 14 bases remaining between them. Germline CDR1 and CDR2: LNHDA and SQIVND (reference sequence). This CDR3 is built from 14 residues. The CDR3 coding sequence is TGTGCCAGTAGTATTGGTCAGGAGGGTAACGAGCAGTACTTC. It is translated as CASSIGQEGNEQYF. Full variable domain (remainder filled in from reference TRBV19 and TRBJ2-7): DGGITQSPKYLFRKEGQNVTLSCEQNLNHDAMYWYRQDPGQGLRLIYYSQIVNDFQKGDIAEGYSVSREKKESFPLTVTSAQKNPTAFYLCASSIGQEGNEQYFGPGTRLTVT.

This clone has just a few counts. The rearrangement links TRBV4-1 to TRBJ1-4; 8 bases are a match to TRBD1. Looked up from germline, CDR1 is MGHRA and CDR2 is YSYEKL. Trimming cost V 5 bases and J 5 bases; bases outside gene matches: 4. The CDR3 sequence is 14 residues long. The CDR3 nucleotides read TGCGCCAGCAGCTACCAGGGGGCAAATGAAAAACTGTTTTTT. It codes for CASSYQGANEKLFF.

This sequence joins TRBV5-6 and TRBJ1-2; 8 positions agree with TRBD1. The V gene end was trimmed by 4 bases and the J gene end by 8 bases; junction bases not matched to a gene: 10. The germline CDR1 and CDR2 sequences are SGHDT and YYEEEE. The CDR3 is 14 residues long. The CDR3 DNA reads TGTGCCAGCAGCGCCGGACAGGGAGGACGAGGCTACACCTTC. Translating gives CASSAGQGGRGYTF.

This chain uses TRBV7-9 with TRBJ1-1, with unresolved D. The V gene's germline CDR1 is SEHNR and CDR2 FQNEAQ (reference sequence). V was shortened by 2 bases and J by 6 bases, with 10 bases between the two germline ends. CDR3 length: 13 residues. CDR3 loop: CASSLRIPPEAFF. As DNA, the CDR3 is TGTGCCAGCAGCTTACGGATTCCCCCTGAAGCTTTCTTT.

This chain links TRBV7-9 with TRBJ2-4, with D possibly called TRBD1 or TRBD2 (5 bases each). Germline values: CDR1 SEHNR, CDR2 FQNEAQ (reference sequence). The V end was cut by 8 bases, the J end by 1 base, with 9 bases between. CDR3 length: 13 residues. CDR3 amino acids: CASGGLAKNIQYF. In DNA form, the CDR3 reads TGTGCCAGCGGGGGTTTGGCCAAAAACATTCAGTACTTC.

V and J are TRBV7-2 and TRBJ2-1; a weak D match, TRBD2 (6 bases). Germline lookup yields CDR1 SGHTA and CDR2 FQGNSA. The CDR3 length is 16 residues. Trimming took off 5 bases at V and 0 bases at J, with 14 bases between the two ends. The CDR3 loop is CASSLVAGSSYNEQFF. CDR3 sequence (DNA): TGTGCCAGCAGCCTGGTGGCGGGGAGCTCCTACAATGAGCAGTTCTTC.

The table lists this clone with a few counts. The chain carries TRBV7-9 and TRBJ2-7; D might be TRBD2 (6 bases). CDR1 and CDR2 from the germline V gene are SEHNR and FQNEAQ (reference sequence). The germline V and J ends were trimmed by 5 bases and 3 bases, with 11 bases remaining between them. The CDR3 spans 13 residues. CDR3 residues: CASSPAGSYEQYF. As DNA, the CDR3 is TGTGCCAGCAGCCCAGCCGGGAGCTACGAGCAGTACTTC.

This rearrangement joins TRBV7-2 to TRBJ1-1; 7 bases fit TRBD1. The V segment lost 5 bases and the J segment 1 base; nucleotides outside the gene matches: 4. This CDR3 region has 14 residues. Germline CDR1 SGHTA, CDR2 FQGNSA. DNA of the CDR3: TGTGCCAGCAGCCCGTGGACAGGGAACACTGAAGCTTTCTTT. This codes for CASSPWTGNTEAFF.

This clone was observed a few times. The CDR3 loop reads CASSFVGPGANVLTF. Written as DNA, the CDR3 is TGTGCCAGCAGCTTCGTGGGCCCTGGGGCCAACGTCCTGACTTTC. The V call is TRBV7-2, the J call TRBJ2-6; D not resolved. Per the germline V gene, CDR1 is SGHTA and CDR2 is FQGNSA. The CDR3 length is 15 residues. Trimming took 3 bases from V and 2 from J, leaving 8 bases between them.

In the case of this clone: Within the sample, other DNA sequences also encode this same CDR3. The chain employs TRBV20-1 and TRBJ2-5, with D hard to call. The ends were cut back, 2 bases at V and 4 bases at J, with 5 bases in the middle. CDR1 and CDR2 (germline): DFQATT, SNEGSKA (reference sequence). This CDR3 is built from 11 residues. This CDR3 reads CSARLRETQYF. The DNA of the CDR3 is TGCAGTGCTAGATTACGAGAGACCCAGTACTTC.

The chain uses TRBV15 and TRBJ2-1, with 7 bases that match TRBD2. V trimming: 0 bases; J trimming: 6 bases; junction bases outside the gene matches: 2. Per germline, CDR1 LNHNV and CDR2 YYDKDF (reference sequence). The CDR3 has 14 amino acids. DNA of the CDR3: TGTGCCACCAGCAGAGAGGGGAGGGGCAATGAGCAGTTCTTC. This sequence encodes CATSREGRGNEQFF. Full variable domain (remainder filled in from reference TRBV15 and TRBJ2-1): DAMVIQNPRYQVTQFGKPVTLSCSQTLNHNVMYWYQQKSSQAPKLLFHYYDKDFNNEADTPDNFQSRRPNTSFCFLDIRSPGLGDTAMYLCATSREGRGNEQFFGPGTRLTVL.

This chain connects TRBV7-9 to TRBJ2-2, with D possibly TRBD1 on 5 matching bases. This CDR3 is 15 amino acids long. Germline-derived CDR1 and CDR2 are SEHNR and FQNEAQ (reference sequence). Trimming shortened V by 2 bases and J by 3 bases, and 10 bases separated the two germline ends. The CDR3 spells CASSLQDIDTGELFF. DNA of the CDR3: TGTGCCAGCAGCTTACAGGACATCGACACCGGGGAGCTGTTTTTT.

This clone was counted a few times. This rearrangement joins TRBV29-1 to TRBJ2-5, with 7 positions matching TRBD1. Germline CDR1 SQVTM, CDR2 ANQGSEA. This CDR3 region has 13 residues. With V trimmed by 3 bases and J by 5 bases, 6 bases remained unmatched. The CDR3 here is CSVDQQGSETQYF. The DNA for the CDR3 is TGCAGCGTTGACCAACAGGGGTCGGAGACCCAGTACTTC.

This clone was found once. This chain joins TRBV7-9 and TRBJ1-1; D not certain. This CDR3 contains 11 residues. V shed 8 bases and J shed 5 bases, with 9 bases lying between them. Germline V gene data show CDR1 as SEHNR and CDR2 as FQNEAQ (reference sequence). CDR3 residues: CASRGWTEAFF. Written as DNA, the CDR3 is TGTGCCAGCCGAGGGTGGACTGAAGCTTTCTTT.

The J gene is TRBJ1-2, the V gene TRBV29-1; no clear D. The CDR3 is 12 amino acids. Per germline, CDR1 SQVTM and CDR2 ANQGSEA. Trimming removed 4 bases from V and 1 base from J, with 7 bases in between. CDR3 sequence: CSVGWHNYGYTF. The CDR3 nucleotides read TGCAGCGTTGGATGGCATAACTATGGCTACACCTTC.

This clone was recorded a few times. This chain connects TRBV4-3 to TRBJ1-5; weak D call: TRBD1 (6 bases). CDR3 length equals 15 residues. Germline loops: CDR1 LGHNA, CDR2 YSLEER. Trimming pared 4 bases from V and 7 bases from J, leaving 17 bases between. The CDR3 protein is CASSPSRGEWQPQHF. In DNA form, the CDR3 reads TGCGCCAGCAGCCCCAGCAGGGGAGAGTGGCAGCCCCAGCATTTT.

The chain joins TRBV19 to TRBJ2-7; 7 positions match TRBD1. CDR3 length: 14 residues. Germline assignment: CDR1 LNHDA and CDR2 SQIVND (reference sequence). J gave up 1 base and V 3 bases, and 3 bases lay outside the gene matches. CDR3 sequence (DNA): TGTGCCAGTAGTATCGCCAGGGGGTCCTACGAGCAGTACTTC. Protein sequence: CASSIARGSYEQYF.

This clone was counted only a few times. For the CDR3, the DNA is TGCAGCGCAAGGACAGGGGCGGGGCAGCCCCAGCATTTT. Residues: CSARTGAGQPQHF. The gene calls are TRBV29-1 and TRBJ1-5, with TRBD1 matching over 9 bases. J lost 7 bases, V lost 7 bases, and 8 bases had no gene match. There are 13 residues in the CDR3. Germline V gene lookup returns CDR1 SQVTM and CDR2 ANQGSEA.

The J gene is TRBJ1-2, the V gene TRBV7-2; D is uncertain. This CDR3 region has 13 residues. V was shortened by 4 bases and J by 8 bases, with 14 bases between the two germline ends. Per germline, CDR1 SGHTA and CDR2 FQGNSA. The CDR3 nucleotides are TGTGCCAGCAGCTCTGGCCCTCTCGGGGGCTACACCTTC. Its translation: CASSSGPLGGYTF.

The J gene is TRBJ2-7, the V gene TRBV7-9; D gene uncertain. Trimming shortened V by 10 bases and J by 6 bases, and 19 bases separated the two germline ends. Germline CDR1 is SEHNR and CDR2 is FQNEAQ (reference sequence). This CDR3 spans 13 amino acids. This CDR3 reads CATDGQWSGEQYF. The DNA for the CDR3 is TGTGCCACAGATGGGCAGTGGTCGGGCGAGCAGTACTTC.

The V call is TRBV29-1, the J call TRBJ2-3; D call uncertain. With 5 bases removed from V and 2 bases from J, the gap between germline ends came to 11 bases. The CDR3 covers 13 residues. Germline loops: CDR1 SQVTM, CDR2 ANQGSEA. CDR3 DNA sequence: TGCAGCGTTCAGGTCTCCTACACAGATACGCAGTATTTT. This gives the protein CSVQVSYTDTQYF.